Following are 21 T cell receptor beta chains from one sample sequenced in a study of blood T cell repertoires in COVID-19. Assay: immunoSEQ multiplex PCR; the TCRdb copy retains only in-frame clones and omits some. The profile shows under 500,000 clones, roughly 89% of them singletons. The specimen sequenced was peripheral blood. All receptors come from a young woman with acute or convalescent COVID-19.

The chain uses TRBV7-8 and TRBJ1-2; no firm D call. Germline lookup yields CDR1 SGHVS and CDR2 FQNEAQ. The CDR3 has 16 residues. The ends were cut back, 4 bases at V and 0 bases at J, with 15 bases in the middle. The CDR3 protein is CASSSPEGWANYGYTF. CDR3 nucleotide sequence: TGTGCCAGCAGCTCCCCCGAGGGCTGGGCTAACTATGGCTACACCTTC.

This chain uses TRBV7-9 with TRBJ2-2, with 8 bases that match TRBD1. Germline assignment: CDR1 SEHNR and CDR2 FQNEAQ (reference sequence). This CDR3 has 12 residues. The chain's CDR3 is CGGQGVPGELFF. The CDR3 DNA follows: TGTGGCGGACAGGGCGTCCCCGGGGAGCTGTTTTTT.

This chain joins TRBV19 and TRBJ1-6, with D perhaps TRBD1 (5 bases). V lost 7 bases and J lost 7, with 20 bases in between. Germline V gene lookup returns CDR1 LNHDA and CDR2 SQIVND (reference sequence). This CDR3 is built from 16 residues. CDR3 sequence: CASTPAGQFRNSPLHF. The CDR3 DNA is TGTGCCAGTACCCCGGCAGGGCAGTTTAGGAATTCACCCCTCCACTTT. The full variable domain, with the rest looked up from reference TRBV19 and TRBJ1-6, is DGGITQSPKYLFRKEGQNVTLSCEQNLNHDAMYWYRQDPGQGLRLIYYSQIVNDFQKGDIAEGYSVSREKKESFPLTVTSAQKNPTAFYLCASTPAGQFRNSPLHFGNGTRLTVT.

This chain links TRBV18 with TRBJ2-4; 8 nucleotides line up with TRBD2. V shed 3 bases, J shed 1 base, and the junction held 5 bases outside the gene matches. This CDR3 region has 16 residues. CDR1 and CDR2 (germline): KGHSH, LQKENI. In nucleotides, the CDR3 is TGTGCCAGCTCACCGGGCGGGGGGCTGGCCAAAAACATTCAGTACTTC. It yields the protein CASSPGGGLAKNIQYF.

CDR3 protein: CASSEPPGGWETQYF. The CDR3 DNA follows: TGTGCCAGCAGTGAACCGCCAGGGGGATGGGAGACCCAGTACTTC. The rearrangement uses TRBV6-1 and TRBJ2-5; TRBD1 matches 7 bases. Germline-derived CDR1 and CDR2 are MNHNS and SASEGT. After removal of 2 bases from V and 5 bases from J, the junction contained 8 bases not matched to a gene. This CDR3 comprises 15 residues.

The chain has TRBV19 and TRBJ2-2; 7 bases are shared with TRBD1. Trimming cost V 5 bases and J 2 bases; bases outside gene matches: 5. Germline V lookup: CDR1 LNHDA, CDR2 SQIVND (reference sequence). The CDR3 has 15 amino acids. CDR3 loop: CASSARDRNTGELFF. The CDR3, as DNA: TGTGCCAGTAGTGCGAGGGACAGAAACACCGGGGAGCTGTTTTTT.

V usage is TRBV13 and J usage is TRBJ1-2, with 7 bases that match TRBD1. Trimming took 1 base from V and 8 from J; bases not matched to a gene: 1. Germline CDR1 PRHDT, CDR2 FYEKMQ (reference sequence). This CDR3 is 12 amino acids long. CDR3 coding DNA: TGTGCCAGCAGCTTAGTGACAGGGGGCTACACCTTC. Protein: CASSLVTGGYTF.

CDR3 residues: CASSYGGGALETQYF. CDR3 coding DNA: TGTGCCAGCAGTTACGGCGGGGGGGCTTTGGAGACCCAGTACTTC. V usage is TRBV6-5 and J usage is TRBJ2-5; 9 bases are a match to TRBD2. This CDR3 contains 15 residues. Trimming cost V 2 bases and J 5 bases; bases outside gene matches: 6. CDR1 is MNHEY and CDR2 is SVGAGI in the germline V gene.

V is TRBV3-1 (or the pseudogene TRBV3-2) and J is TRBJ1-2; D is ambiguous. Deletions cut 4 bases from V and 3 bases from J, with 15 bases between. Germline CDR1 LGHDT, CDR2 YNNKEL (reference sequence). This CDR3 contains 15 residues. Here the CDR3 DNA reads TGTGCCAGCAGCCTCGCGGGCAGTTCAGACTATGGCTACACCTTC. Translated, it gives CASSLAGSSDYGYTF.

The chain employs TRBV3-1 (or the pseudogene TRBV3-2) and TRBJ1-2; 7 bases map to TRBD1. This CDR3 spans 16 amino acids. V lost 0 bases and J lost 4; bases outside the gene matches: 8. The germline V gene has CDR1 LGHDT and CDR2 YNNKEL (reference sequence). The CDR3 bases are TGTGCCAGCAGCCAAGAGGGACAGCGGCTAAGCTATGGCTACACCTTC. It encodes CASSQEGQRLSYGYTF.

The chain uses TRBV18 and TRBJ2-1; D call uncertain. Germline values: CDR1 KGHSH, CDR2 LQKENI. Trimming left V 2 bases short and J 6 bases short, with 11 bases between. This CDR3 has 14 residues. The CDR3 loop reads CASSPAGLPNEQFF. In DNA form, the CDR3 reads TGTGCCAGCTCACCAGCTGGGCTACCCAATGAGCAGTTCTTC.

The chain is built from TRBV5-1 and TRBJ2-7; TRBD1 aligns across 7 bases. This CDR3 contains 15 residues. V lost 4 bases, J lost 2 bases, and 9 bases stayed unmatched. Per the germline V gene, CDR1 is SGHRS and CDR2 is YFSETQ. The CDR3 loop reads CASSPTPDRAYEQYF. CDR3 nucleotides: TGCGCCAGCAGCCCGACGCCTGACAGGGCCTACGAGCAGTACTTC.

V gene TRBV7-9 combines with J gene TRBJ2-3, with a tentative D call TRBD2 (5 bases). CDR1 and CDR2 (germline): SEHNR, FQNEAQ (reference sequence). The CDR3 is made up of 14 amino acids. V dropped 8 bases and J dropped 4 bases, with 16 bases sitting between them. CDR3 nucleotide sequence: TGTGCCAGCTCAATAACGGGGATTTCAGATACGCAGTATTTT. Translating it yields CASSITGISDTQYF.

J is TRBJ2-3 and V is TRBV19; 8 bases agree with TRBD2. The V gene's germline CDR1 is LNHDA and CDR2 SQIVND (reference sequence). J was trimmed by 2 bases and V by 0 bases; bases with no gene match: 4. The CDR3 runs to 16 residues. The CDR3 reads CASSIETRGATDTQYF. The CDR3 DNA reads TGTGCCAGTAGTATAGAAACGCGGGGGGCCACAGATACGCAGTATTTT.

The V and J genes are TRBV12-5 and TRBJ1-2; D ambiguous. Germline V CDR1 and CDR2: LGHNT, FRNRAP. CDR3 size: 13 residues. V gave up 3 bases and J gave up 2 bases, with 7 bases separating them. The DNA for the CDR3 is TGTGCTAGTGGTTTTGGGCCGAACTATGGCTACACCTTC. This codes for CASGFGPNYGYTF.

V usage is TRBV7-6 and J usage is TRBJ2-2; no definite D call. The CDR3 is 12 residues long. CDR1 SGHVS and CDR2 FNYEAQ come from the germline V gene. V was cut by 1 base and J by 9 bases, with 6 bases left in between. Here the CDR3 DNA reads TGTGCCAGCAGCTTAGACAGCCGGGAGCTGTTTTTT. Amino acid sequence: CASSLDSRELFF.

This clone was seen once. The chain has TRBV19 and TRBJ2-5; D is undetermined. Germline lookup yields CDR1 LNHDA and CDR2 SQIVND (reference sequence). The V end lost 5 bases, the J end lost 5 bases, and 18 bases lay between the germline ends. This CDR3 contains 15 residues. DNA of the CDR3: TGTGCCAGTAGTTCATGGCCCACCATGTGGGAGACCCAGTACTTC. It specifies CASSSWPTMWETQYF.

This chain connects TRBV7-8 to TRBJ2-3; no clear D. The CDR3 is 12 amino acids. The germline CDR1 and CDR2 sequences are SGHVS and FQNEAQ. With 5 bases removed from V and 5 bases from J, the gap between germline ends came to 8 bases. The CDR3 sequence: CASSPYGDTQYF. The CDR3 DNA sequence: TGTGCCAGCAGCCCCTATGGAGATACGCAGTATTTT.

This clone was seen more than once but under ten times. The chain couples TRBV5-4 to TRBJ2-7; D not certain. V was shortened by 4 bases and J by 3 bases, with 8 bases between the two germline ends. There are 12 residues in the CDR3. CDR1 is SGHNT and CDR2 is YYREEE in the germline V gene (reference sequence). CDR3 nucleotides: TGTGCCAGCAGCCGCCCGGGCTACGAGCAGTACTTC. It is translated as CASSRPGYEQYF.

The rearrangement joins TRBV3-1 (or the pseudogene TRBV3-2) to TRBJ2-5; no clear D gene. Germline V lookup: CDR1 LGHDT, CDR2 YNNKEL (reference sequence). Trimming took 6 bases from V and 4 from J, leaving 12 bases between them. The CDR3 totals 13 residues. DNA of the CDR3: TGTGCCAGCAGACAAAGCCGTGGAGAGACCCAGTACTTC. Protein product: CASRQSRGETQYF.

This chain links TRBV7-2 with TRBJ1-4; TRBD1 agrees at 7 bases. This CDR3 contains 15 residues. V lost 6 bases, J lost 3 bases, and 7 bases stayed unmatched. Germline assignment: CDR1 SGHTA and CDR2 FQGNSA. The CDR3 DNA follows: TGTGCCAGCAGGGAAACAGGGGCACCTAATGAAAAACTGTTTTTT. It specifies CASRETGAPNEKLFF.